This T cell receptor beta chain was documented in a study of cytomegalovirus exposure and HLA in healthy donors. PCR used 60 Vbeta primers and 13 Jbeta primers. TCRdb's table, derived via immunoSEQ multiplex PCR, lists solely in-frame clones and lacks some. In the table there are more than 100,000 clones, about three quarters of which are singletons. Healthy bone marrow donors made up the donors. Germline values: CDR1 MDHEN, CDR2 SYDVKM. The CDR3 consists of 14 residues. V dropped 8 bases and J dropped 2 bases, with 13 bases sitting between them. The sample was PBMCs. This chain joins TRBV28 and TRBJ2-1; D gene unclear. This TCR derives from a man aged 55 to 70 in good health and CMV-seropositive. CDR3 DNA sequence: TGTGCCAGCTCCCTAAACAGTCCCTACAATGAGCAGTTCTTC. Translation: CASSLNSPYNEQFF.